This passage covers 21 T cell receptor beta chains from one sample sequenced in a study of shared clonotypes between healthy human individuals. Using immunoSEQ multiplex PCR, the repertoire was profiled, and TCRdb retains in-frame clones only, with some absent. The table lists more than 2 million clones, 85% to 95% of them singletons, with 1.1% in the top ten. The naive CD8 fraction comprised CD45RO-negative cells positively selected for CCR7 and excluded terminally differentiated effector memory CD45RA+ cells. Sequenced input: naive CD8+ T cells sorted from blood. Receptor source: a man aged 18 to 29 in good health.

The V and J genes are TRBV29-1 and TRBJ1-3; possible D gene TRBD1, 6 bases. From germline, CDR1 is SQVTM and CDR2 ANQGSEA. This CDR3 is 15 amino acids long. V was pared by 6 bases and J by 3 bases, with 18 bases between. The CDR3 protein is CSVDWGQGNGNTIYF. CDR3 in DNA: TGCAGCGTCGATTGGGGGCAGGGGAATGGAAACACCATATATTTT.

The rearrangement links TRBV10-3 to TRBJ1-4; D unresolved. CDR1 ENHRY and CDR2 SYGVKD come from the germline V gene. The length of the CDR3 is 14 residues. Trimming cost V 3 bases and J 2 bases, with 7 bases left between them. In DNA, the CDR3 is TGTGCCATCAGTGACGTAGGTACTAATGAAAAACTGTTTTTT. The encoded protein is CAISDVGTNEKLFF.

This sequence joins TRBV7-9 and TRBJ2-7; possibly TRBD2 for D (5 bases). V gave up 5 bases and J gave up 1 base, with 12 bases separating them. The CDR3 is made up of 14 amino acids. The V gene's germline CDR1 is SEHNR and CDR2 FQNEAQ (reference sequence). In DNA, the CDR3 is TGTGCCAGCAGCCCGTGGGGAGCTTCCTACGAGCAGTACTTC. This sequence encodes CASSPWGASYEQYF. Combining the CDR3 with reference TRBV7-9 and TRBJ2-7 gives the whole variable domain DTGVSQNPRHKITKRGQNVTFRCDPISEHNRLYWYRQTLGQGPEFLTYFQNEAQLEKSRLLSDRFSAERPKGSFSTLEIQRTEQGDSAMYLCASSPWGASYEQYFGPGTRLTVT.

V and J are TRBV7-2 and TRBJ1-2, with TRBD1 as a possible D gene (6 bases). V gave up 3 bases and J gave up 6 bases, with 17 bases separating them. From germline, CDR1 is SGHTA and CDR2 FQGNSA. The CDR3 has 15 residues. The CDR3 bases are TGTGCCAGCAGCTTGTCTCTCGCAGGGGTGAATGGCTACACCTTC. Encoded protein: CASSLSLAGVNGYTF.

The chain couples TRBV4-1 to TRBJ2-4, with TRBD2 as a possible D gene (6 bases). Germline CDR1 reads MGHRA; CDR2 reads YSYEKL. V was shortened by 4 bases and J by 6 bases, with 22 bases between the two germline ends. The CDR3 runs to 17 residues. CDR3 amino acids: CASSPGGTEPLINIQYF. CDR3 coding DNA: TGCGCCAGCAGCCCCGGAGGGACGGAGCCCCTCATAAACATTCAGTACTTC.

The chain carries TRBV11-2 and TRBJ2-1; 12 nucleotides agree with TRBD2. The CDR3 length is 16 residues. Per the germline V gene, CDR1 is SGHAT and CDR2 is FQNNGV. V lost 3 bases and J lost 5; bases outside the gene matches: 5. In DNA, the CDR3 is TGTGCCAGCAGCTTCCTAGCGGGAGGGCCCAACAATGAGCAGTTCTTC. Translating gives CASSFLAGGPNNEQFF.

V and J are TRBV6-1 and TRBJ1-1, with 7 bases matching TRBD1. Germline values: CDR1 MNHNS, CDR2 SASEGT. The ends lost 5 bases at V and 6 bases at J; junction bases unmatched: 12. The CDR3 runs 15 residues. The CDR3 nucleotides are TGTGCCAGCAGTAAGACAGGGCCCCGAGGCTCTGAAGCTTTCTTT. It codes for CASSKTGPRGSEAFF.

The J gene is TRBJ2-7, the V gene TRBV2; TRBD2 matches 13 bases. Per the germline V gene, CDR1 is SNHLY and CDR2 is FYNNEI. The CDR3 is 17 residues long. J gave up 6 bases and V 3 bases, and 11 bases lay outside the gene matches. The CDR3 region is CASSDDAATSGGFEQYF. The CDR3 bases are TGTGCCAGCAGTGACGACGCCGCGACTAGCGGGGGGTTCGAGCAGTACTTC.

J is TRBJ2-7 and V is TRBV19; 7 bases are shared with TRBD2. The CDR3 consists of 13 residues. The V gene end was trimmed by 8 bases and the J gene end by 0 bases; junction bases not matched to a gene: 4. Per the germline V gene, CDR1 is LNHDA and CDR2 is SQIVND (reference sequence). CDR3 nucleotides: TGTGCCAGTGGAGCGGGACTCTCCTACGAGCAGTACTTC. It is translated as CASGAGLSYEQYF.

In the case of this clone: Other DNA sequences from this sample encode an identical CDR3 as well. CDR3 bases: TGTGCCAGCAGTGAGGGAATTTCCTACGAGCAGTACTTC. Translation gives CASSEGISYEQYF. The V call is TRBV9, the J call TRBJ2-7; D is perhaps TRBD2 (5 bases). Germline V gives CDR1 SGDLS, CDR2 YYNGEE. The CDR3 covers 13 residues. The V end lost 5 bases, the J end lost 1 base, and 10 bases lay between the germline ends.

The chain is built from TRBV27 and TRBJ1-2, with D perhaps matching TRBD1 (6 bases). The V end was cut by 2 bases, the J end by 4 bases, with 26 bases between. Per the germline V gene, CDR1 is MNHEY and CDR2 is SMNVEV (reference sequence). CDR3 length equals 19 residues. The DNA for the CDR3 is TGTGCCAGCAGTTTAAAAGGGCCAGGGGTGATTTCGGGGTTCTATGGCTACACCTTC. Amino acid sequence: CASSLKGPGVISGFYGYTF.

This clone was seen a few times. The chain employs TRBV6-4 and TRBJ1-1, with D unclear. CDR1 is MRHNA and CDR2 is SNTAGT in the germline V gene. The CDR3 consists of 13 residues. V was shortened by 4 bases and J by 0 bases, with 6 bases between the two germline ends. The CDR3 is CASSVRMNTEAFF. In nucleotides, the CDR3 is TGTGCCAGCAGTGTTAGGATGAACACTGAAGCTTTCTTT.

The chain joins TRBV6-5 to TRBJ2-7; TRBD1 matches at 7 bases. Germline CDR1 is MNHEY and CDR2 is SVGAGI. The junction had 3 bases not matched to a gene; V was cut back by 2 bases and J by 2 bases. The CDR3 runs to 14 residues. CDR3 sequence reads: CASSYQGDTYEQYF. As DNA, the CDR3 is TGTGCCAGCAGTTACCAGGGGGACACCTACGAGCAGTACTTC.

This chain uses TRBV9 with TRBJ2-3; tentatively, D is TRBD1 (5 bases). V was pared by 0 bases and J by 2 bases, with 10 bases between. CDR3 size: 15 residues. Germline CDR1 is SGDLS and CDR2 is YYNGEE. The CDR3 loop is CASSVALTVTDTQYF. The CDR3 bases are TGTGCCAGCAGCGTAGCCCTGACAGTCACAGATACGCAGTATTTT.

The V call is TRBV11-1, the J call TRBJ2-5, with D uncertain. Germline CDR1 SGHAT, CDR2 FQDESV (reference sequence). The ends were cut back, 0 bases at V and 2 bases at J, with 16 bases in the middle. CDR3 size: 17 residues. In DNA, the CDR3 is TGTGCCAGCAGCTTAGCCCTCCAGCCACACGTACAAGAGACCCAGTACTTC. Its protein is CASSLALQPHVQETQYF.

This chain joins TRBV4-1 and TRBJ2-7; D is uncertain. V lost 1 base, J lost 4 bases, and 11 bases lay in between. Germline V CDR1 and CDR2: MGHRA, YSYEKL. The CDR3 runs 14 residues. The CDR3 region has the DNA TGCGCCAGCAGCCAAGTTTCGCAGCCGTACGAGCAGTACTTC. Amino acids: CASSQVSQPYEQYF.

The J gene is TRBJ2-7, the V gene TRBV2; D not certain. Germline CDR1 reads SNHLY; CDR2 reads FYNNEI. CDR3 length: 14 amino acids. V lost 1 base and J 3 bases, leaving 10 bases between the germline ends. The DNA for the CDR3 is TGTGCCAGCAGTGAAGGAAAGGTAGGCTACGAGCAGTACTTC. Protein: CASSEGKVGYEQYF.

Concerning this clone itself: The identical CDR3 is also encoded by other nucleotide sequences in the sample. The rearrangement joins TRBV7-9 to TRBJ2-5; D is perhaps TRBD2 (5 bases). The germline V and J ends were trimmed by 3 bases and 2 bases, with 7 bases remaining between them. CDR1 SEHNR and CDR2 FQNEAQ come from the germline V gene (reference sequence). The CDR3 has 13 amino acids. CDR3 in amino acids: CASSFPGQETQYF. The CDR3 DNA sequence: TGTGCCAGCAGCTTCCCGGGACAAGAGACCCAGTACTTC.

The chain carries TRBV28 and TRBJ1-6, with a weak D call TRBD1 (5 bases). Germline-derived CDR1 and CDR2 are MDHEN and SYDVKM. Trimming shortened V by 5 bases and J by 6 bases, and 11 bases separated the two germline ends. The CDR3 length is 14 residues. In DNA, the CDR3 is TGTGCCAGCAGTCCAGCAGGGCTTAATTCACCCCTCCACTTT. This translates into CASSPAGLNSPLHF.

V and J are TRBV7-2 and TRBJ1-1; possibly TRBD1 for D (6 bases). V was shortened by 1 base and J by 1 base, with 10 bases between the two germline ends. The CDR3 runs 15 residues. The germline CDR1 and CDR2 sequences are SGHTA and FQGNSA. The chain's CDR3 is CASSLEVGGNTEAFF. The CDR3 DNA reads TGTGCCAGCAGCTTAGAGGTAGGGGGGAACACTGAAGCTTTCTTT.

V gene TRBV4-2 combines with J gene TRBJ1-6; a possible D gene is TRBD1 (5 bases). Trimming removed 0 bases at V and 0 bases at J, with 12 bases between. CDR1 is LGHNA, CDR2 YNFKEQ, per germline. The CDR3 is made up of 18 amino acids. CDR3 protein: CASSQDGAVASYNSPLHF. CDR3 sequence (DNA): TGTGCCAGCAGCCAAGATGGGGCAGTGGCCTCCTATAATTCACCCCTCCACTTT.